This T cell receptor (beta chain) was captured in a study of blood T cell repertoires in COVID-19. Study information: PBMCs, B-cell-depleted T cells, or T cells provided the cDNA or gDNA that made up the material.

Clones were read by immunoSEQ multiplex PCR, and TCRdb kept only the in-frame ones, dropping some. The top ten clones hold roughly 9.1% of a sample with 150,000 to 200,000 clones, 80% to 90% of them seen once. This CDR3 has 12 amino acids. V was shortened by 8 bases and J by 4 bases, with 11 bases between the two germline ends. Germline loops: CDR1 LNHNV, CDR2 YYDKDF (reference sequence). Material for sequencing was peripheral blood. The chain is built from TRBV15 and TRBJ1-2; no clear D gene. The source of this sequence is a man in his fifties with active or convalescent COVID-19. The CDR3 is CATGQQSYGYTF. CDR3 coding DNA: TGTGCCACCGGTCAACAGTCCTATGGCTACACCTTC.